This paragraph reports one TCR beta chain. These data originate in a study of shared T cell receptors in the human thymus. The CDR3 length is 17 residues. Germline CDR1 MNHEY, CDR2 SMNVEV (reference sequence). V lost 5 bases to trimming and J lost 1 base, with 20 bases between them. Clones were sequenced by immunoSEQ multiplex PCR, and TCRdb holds only the in-frame ones, with some missing. The table shows under 450,000 clones, with 95% occurring only once. The TCR comes from a human donor. The chain recombines TRBV27 with TRBJ1-1; D is undetermined. Sample: thymocytes. CDR3 sequence: CASSPGVPRVSNTEAFF. For the CDR3, the DNA is TGTGCCAGCAGTCCGGGCGTCCCAAGAGTGTCGAACACTGAAGCTTTCTTT.